This TCR beta chain was obtained from a study of blood T cells in healthy people across ages. The overall study: Template switching caught about one barcoded beta molecule for each two T cells.

This clonotype occurred a few times. Its antigen is not known. Study results and caveats: Leaving the PBMCs unsorted stopped any conclusive comparison of naive versus antigen-experienced cells.

This CDR3 is 12 amino acids long. V dropped 6 bases and J dropped 4 bases, with 13 bases sitting between them. Germline V gives CDR1 SQVTM, CDR2 ANQGSEA. The study isolated at least 6 million PBMCs from each sample. PCR was performed a second time for about 7 to 12 cycles using a sample-barcoded 5' primer and a J-beta primer mix. Via MiXCR, TCRdb re-called the 5' RACE reads, giving one row per CDR3 protein. The repertoire holds about 580,000 distinct CDR3 sequences, roughly 48% seen once, with about 22% in the top ten. V gene TRBV29-1 combines with J gene TRBJ2-7; D perhaps matches TRBD1 (6 bases). Source material: blood. This sequence originates from a man older than 75 in good health. CDR3 nucleotides: TGCAGCGTGGGTGGGGGCGCGTACGAGCAGTACTTC. This encodes CSVGGGAYEQYF.